These 7 T cell receptor beta chains originate from one sample sequenced in a study of blood T cell repertoires in COVID-19 (TCRdb year 2020). Receptors were amplified or captured by the immunoSEQ multiplex PCR assay. As stored in TCRdb, this immuneACCESS dataset retains in-frame rearrangements with V and J assigned. A fraction of the clones does not appear; measured against another copy, unresolved V genes explain less than half of the discrepancy, and the remainder lacks a known reason. Within this sample are 200,000 to 250,000 clones, with roughly four fifths of them counted one time only. The ten biggest clones cover 5.2% of the sample. Sequencing was carried out using peripheral blood. The receptors were sampled from a woman between 65 and 79 years old with COVID-19, enrolled during active disease.

In DNA form, the CDR3 reads TGTGCCAGCAGTTCTGGATCCGGGACAGTGAATTCACCCCTCCACTTT. This codes for CASSSGSGTVNSPLHF. This chain links TRBV28 with TRBJ1-6; 7 nucleotides match TRBD1. Germline V CDR1 and CDR2: MDHEN, SYDVKM. This CDR3 has 16 amino acids. The J segment lost 7 bases and the V segment lost 4 bases, leaving 10 bases of the junction unmatched.

The chain combines TRBV3-1 (or the pseudogene TRBV3-2) with TRBJ2-2; 10 bases agree with TRBD1. Germline-derived CDR1 and CDR2 are LGHDT and YNNKEL (reference sequence). This CDR3 is built from 15 residues. J gave up 6 bases and V 9 bases, and 10 bases lay outside the gene matches. The CDR3: CASQTGGSLPGELFF. CDR3 DNA sequence: TGTGCCAGTCAGACAGGGGGCAGTTTGCCCGGGGAGCTGTTTTTT.

The chain links TRBV2 to TRBJ2-7, with 12 bases that match TRBD1. Germline values: CDR1 SNHLY, CDR2 FYNNEI. The CDR3 consists of 13 residues. The CDR3 here is CASRYQGTGGATV. The CDR3 nucleotides are TGTGCCAGCCGCTATCAGGGGACAGGGGGCGCAACGGTC.

J is TRBJ2-5 and V is TRBV14, with 7 bases aligning to TRBD2. The CDR3 is 13 amino acids. Germline values: CDR1 SGHDN, CDR2 FVKESK. The V segment lost 1 base and the J segment 7 bases; nucleotides outside the gene matches: 3. The CDR3 bases are TGTGCCAGCAGCCAAGCGGGAGGATCGACCCAGTACTTC. Its translation is CASSQAGGSTQYF.

The chain uses TRBV5-1 and TRBJ2-2; a possible D gene is TRBD2 (5 bases). Trimming stripped 5 bases from V and 1 base from J, with 9 bases between. Germline V lookup: CDR1 SGHRS, CDR2 YFSETQ. This CDR3 is 14 amino acids long. The CDR3 loop reads CASRRTENTGELFF. The CDR3 DNA follows: TGCGCCAGCAGGAGGACTGAGAACACCGGGGAGCTGTTTTTT.

This clone was detected only a few times. Other nucleotide sequences in the sample specify the same CDR3. The chain is built from TRBV19 and TRBJ2-1, with 11 positions matching TRBD2. V gave up 4 bases and J gave up 3 bases; unmatched junction bases: 2. The germline V gene has CDR1 LNHDA and CDR2 SQIVND (reference sequence). CDR3 length equals 15 residues. CDR3 in DNA: TGTGCCAGTAGTACGGGACTAGCGGTCTACAATGAGCAGTTCTTC. This codes for CASSTGLAVYNEQFF. Supplemented by reference TRBV19 and TRBJ2-1, the full variable domain reads DGGITQSPKYLFRKEGQNVTLSCEQNLNHDAMYWYRQDPGQGLRLIYYSQIVNDFQKGDIAEGYSVSREKKESFPLTVTSAQKNPTAFYLCASSTGLAVYNEQFFGPGTRLTVL.

This clone was seen a few times. The chain combines TRBV6-2 or TRBV6-3 with TRBJ1-5; TRBD1 agrees at 7 bases. The trim removed 6 bases at V and 0 bases at J, leaving 8 bases unmatched. The CDR3 spans 16 residues. Germline-derived CDR1 and CDR2 are MNHEY and SVGEGT. Here the CDR3 reads CASSRGWGNSNQPQHF. CDR3 DNA sequence: TGTGCCAGCAGCAGGGGGTGGGGAAATAGCAATCAGCCCCAGCATTTT.